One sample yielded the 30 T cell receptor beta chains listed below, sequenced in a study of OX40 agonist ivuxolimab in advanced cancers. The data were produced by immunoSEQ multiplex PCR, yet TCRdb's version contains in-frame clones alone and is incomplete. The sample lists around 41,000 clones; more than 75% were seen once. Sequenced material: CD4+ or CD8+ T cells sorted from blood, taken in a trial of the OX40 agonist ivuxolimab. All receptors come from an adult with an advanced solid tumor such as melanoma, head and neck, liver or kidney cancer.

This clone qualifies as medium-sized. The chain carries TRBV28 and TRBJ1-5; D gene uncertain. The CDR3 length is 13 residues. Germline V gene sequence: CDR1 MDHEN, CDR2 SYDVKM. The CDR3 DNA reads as TGTGGCATCCAGCGTTTGGGGAATCAGCCCCAGCATTTT. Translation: CGIQRLGNQPQHF. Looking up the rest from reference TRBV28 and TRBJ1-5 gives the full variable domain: DVKVTQSSRYLVKRTGEKVFLECVQDMDHENMFWYRQDPGLGLRLIYFSYDVKMKEKGDIPEGYSVSREKKERFSLILESASTNQTSMYLCGIQRLGNQPQHFGDGTRLSIL.

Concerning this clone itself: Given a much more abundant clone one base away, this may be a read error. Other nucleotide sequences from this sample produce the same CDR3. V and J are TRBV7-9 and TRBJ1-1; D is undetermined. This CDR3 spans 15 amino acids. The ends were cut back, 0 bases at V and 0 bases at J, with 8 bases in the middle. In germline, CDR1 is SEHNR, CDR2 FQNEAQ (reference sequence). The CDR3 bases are TGTGCCAGCAGCTTAGCGGAGGGAATGAACACTGAAGCTTTCTTT. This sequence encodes CASSLAEGMNTEAFF.

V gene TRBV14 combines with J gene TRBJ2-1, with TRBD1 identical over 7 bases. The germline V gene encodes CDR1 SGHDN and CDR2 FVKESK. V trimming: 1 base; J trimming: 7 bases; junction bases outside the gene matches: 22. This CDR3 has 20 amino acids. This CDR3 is CASSQATGTEVFWVRNEQFF. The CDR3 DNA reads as TGTGCCAGCAGCCAAGCGACCGGGACAGAAGTTTTTTGGGTGCGGAATGAGCAGTTCTTC.

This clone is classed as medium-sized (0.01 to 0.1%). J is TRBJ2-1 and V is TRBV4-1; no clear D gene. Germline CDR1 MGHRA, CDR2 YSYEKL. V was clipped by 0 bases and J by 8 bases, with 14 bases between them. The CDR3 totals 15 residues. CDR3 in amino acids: CASSQDGVSLDEQFF. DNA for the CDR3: TGCGCCAGCAGCCAAGATGGGGTATCTTTGGATGAGCAGTTCTTC.

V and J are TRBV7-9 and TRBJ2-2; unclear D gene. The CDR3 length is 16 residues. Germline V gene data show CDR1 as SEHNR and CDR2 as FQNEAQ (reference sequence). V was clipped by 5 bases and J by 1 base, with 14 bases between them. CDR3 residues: CASSPPGRVNTGELFF. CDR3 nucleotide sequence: TGTGCCAGCAGCCCCCCCGGACGGGTGAACACCGGGGAGCTGTTTTTT.

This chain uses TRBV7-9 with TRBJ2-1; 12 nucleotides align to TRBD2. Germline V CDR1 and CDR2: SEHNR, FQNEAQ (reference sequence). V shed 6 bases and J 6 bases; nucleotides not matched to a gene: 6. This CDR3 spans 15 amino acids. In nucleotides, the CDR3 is TGTGCCAGCAGATATACTAGCGGGAGGTCCAATGAGCAGTTCTTC. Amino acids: CASRYTSGRSNEQFF.

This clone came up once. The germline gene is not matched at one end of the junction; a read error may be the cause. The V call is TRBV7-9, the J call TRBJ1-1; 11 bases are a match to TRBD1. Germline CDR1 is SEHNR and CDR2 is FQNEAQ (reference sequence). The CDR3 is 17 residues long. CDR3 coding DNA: TGTGCCAGCAGCGATCCCCGGACAGGGGGCTTTCAAACTGGAGCTTTCTTT. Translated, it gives CASSDPRTGGFQTGAFF. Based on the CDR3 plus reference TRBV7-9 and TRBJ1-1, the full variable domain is DTGVSQNPRHKITKRGQNVTFRCDPISEHNRLYWYRQTLGQGPEFLTYFQNEAQLEKSRLLSDRFSAERPKGSFSTLEIQRTEQGDSAMYLCASSDPRTGGFQTGAFFGQGTRLTVV.

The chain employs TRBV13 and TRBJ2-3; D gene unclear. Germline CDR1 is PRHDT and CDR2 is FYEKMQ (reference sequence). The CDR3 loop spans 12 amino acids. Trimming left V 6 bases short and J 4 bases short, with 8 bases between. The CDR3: CASSHNPDTQYF. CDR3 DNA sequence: TGTGCCAGCAGTCACAACCCAGATACGCAGTATTTT.

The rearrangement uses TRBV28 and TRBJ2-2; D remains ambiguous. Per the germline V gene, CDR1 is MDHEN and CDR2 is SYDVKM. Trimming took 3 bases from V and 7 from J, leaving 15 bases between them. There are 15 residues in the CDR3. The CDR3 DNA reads TGTGCCAGCAGTTTCACCCGGGTTTTGGGCGGGGAGCTGTTTTTT. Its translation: CASSFTRVLGGELFF.

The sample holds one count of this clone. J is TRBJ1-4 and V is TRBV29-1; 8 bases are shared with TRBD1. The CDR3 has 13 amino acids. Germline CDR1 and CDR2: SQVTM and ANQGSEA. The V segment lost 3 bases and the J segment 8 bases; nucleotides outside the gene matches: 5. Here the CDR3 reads CSVETGAREKLFF. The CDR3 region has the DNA TGCAGCGTTGAGACAGGGGCGAGAGAAAAACTGTTTTTT. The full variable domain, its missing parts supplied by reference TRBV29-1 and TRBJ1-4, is SAVISQKPSRDICQRGTSLTIQCQVDSQVTMMFWYRQQPGQSLTLIATANQGSEATYESGFVIDKFPISRPNLTFSTLTVSNMSPEDSSIYLCSVETGAREKLFFGSGTQLSVL.

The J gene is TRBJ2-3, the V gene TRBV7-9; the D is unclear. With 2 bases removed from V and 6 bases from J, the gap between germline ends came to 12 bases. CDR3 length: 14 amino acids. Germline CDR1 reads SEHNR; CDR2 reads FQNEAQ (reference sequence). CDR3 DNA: TGTGCCAGCAGCTTATTCGTCTTAAAGGATACGCAGTATTTT. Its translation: CASSLFVLKDTQYF.

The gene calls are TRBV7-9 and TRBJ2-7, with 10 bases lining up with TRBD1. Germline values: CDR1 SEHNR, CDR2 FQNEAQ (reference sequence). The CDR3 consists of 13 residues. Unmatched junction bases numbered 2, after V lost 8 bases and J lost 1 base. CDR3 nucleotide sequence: TGTGCCAGCCAGGACAGGGGGTCCTACGAGCAGTACTTC. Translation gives CASQDRGSYEQYF. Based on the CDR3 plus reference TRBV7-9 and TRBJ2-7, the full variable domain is DTGVSQNPRHKITKRGQNVTFRCDPISEHNRLYWYRQTLGQGPEFLTYFQNEAQLEKSRLLSDRFSAERPKGSFSTLEIQRTEQGDSAMYLCASQDRGSYEQYFGPGTRLTVT.

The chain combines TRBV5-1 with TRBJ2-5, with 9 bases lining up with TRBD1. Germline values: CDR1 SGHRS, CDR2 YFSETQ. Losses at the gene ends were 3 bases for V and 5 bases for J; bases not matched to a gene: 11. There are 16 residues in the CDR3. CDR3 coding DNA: TGCGCCAGCAGCTCCGACCCACAGGGGGCTGTGGAGACCCAGTACTTC. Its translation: CASSSDPQGAVETQYF.

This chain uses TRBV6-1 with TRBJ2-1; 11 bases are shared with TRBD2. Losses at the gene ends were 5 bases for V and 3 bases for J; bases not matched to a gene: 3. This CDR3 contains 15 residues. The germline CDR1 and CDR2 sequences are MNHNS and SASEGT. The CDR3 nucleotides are TGTGCCAGCAGTCTAGCGGGAGGCCTCTACAATGAGCAGTTCTTC. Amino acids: CASSLAGGLYNEQFF.

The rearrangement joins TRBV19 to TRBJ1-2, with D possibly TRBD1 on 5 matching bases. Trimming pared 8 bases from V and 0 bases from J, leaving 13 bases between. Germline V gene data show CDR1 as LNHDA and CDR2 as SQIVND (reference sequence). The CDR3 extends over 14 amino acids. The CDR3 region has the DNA TGTGCCAGTGCTGTGGGGGGAACTAACTATGGCTACACCTTC. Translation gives CASAVGGTNYGYTF. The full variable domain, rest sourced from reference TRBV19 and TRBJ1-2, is DGGITQSPKYLFRKEGQNVTLSCEQNLNHDAMYWYRQDPGQGLRLIYYSQIVNDFQKGDIAEGYSVSREKKESFPLTVTSAQKNPTAFYLCASAVGGTNYGYTFGSGTRLTVV.

The CDR3 sequence is CASSAGTGVFGANVLTF. For the CDR3, the DNA is TGCGCCAGCAGCGCCGGGACAGGGGTTTTCGGGGCCAACGTCCTGACTTTC. The rearrangement joins TRBV5-1 to TRBJ2-6, with TRBD1 matching over 10 bases. This CDR3 contains 17 residues. The germline V gene has CDR1 SGHRS and CDR2 YFSETQ. The J segment lost 4 bases and the V segment lost 4 bases, leaving 8 bases of the junction unmatched.

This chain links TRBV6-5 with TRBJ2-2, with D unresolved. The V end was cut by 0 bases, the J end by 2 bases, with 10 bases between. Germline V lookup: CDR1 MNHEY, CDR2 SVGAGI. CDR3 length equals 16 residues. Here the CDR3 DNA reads TGTGCCAGCAGTTACTCTTCATCAGAAAACACCGGGGAGCTGTTTTTT. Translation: CASSYSSSENTGELFF.

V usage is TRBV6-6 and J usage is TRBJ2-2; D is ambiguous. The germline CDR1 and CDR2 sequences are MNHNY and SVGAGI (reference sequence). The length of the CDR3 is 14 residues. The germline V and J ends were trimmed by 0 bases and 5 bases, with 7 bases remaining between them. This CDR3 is CASSYSPSTGELFF. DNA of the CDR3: TGTGCCAGCAGTTACTCCCCGAGTACCGGGGAGCTGTTTTTT.

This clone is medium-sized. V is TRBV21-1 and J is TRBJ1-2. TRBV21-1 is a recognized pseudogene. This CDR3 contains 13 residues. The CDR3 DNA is TGTGCCAGCCGCCCGAGACCGTCCTATGGCTACACCTTC. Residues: CASRPRPSYGYTF.

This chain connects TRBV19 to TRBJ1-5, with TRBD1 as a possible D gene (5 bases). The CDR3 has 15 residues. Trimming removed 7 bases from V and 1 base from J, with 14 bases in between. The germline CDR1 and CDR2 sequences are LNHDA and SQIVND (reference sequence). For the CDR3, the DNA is TGTGCCAGTACCAGGGTGCAATGGAGCAATCAGCCCCAGCATTTT. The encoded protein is CASTRVQWSNQPQHF.

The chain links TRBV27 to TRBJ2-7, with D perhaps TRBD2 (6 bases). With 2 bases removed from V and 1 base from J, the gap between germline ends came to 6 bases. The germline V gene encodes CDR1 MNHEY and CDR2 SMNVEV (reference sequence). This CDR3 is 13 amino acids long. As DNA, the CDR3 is TGTGCCAGCAGTTTAGGAGGGTCCTACGAGCAGTACTTC. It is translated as CASSLGGSYEQYF.

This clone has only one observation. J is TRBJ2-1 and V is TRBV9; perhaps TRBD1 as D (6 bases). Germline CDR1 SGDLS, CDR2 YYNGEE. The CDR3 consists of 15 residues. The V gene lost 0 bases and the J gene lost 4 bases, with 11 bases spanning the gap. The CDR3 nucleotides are TGTGCCAGCAGCGTAGGGGGCGACAGGTACAATGAGCAGTTCTTC. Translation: CASSVGGDRYNEQFF.

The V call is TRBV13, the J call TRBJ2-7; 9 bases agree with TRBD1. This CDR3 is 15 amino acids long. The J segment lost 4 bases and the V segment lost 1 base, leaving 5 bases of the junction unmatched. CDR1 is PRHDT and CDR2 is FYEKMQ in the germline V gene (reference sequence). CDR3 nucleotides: TGTGCCAGCAGCTTAGAGGACAGGGGAGCGTACGAGCAGTACTTC. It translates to CASSLEDRGAYEQYF.

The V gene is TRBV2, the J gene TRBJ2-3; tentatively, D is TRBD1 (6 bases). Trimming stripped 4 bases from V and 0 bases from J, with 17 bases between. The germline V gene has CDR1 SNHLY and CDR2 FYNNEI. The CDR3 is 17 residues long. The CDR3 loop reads CASSAILGGPSTDTQYF. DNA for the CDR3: TGTGCCAGCAGTGCTATCCTAGGGGGACCTAGCACAGATACGCAGTATTTT.

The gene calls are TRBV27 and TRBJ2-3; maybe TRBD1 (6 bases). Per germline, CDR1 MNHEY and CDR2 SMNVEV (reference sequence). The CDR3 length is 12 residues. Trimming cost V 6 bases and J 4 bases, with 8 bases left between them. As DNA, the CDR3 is TGTGCCAGCAGGGGGGCGTCAGATACGCAGTATTTT. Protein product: CASRGASDTQYF.

The CDR3 sequence is CASSFRDSYTDTQYF. Here the CDR3 DNA reads TGTGCCAGCAGCTTTCGCGACAGTTACACAGATACGCAGTATTTT. The chain links TRBV11-2 to TRBJ2-3, with a weak D call TRBD1 (5 bases). V lost 3 bases and J lost 2, with 12 bases in between. CDR1 and CDR2 (germline): SGHAT, FQNNGV. This CDR3 spans 15 amino acids.

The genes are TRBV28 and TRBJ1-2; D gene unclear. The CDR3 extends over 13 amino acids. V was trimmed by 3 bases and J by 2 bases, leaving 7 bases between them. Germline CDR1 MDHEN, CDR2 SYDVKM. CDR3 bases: TGTGCCAGCAGTTTTAATGACAACTATGGCTACACCTTC. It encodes CASSFNDNYGYTF.

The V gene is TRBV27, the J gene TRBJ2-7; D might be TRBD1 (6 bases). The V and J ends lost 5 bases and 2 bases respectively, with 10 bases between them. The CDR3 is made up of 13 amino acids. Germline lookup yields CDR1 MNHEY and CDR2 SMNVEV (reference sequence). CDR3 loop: CASSNRETYEQYF. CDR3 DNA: TGTGCCAGCAGTAACAGGGAAACCTACGAGCAGTACTTC.

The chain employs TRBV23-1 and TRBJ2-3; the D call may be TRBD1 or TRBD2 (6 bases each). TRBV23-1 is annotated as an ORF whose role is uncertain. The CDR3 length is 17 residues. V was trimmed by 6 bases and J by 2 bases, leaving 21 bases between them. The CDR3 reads CASSAPGGPPPTDTQYF. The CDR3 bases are TGCGCCAGCAGCGCGCCTGGGGGGCCCCCTCCCACAGATACGCAGTATTTT.

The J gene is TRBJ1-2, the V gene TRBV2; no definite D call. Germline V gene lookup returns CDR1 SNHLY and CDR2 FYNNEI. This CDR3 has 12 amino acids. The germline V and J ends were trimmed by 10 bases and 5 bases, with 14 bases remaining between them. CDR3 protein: CAKRRNPYGYTF. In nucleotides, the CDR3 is TGTGCCAAGCGCAGGAATCCTTATGGCTACACCTTC.